The 21 T cell receptor beta chains in this list originate from one sample, sequenced in a study of blood T cell repertoires in COVID-19. Produced via immunoSEQ multiplex PCR; TCRdb's table is partial and in-frame only. The data show around 180,000 clones, about four fifths seen once. The sequenced material came from peripheral blood. All receptors come from a woman older than 75 with COVID-19, enrolled during active disease.

This chain links TRBV6-2 or TRBV6-3 with TRBJ2-5, with TRBD1 identical over 8 bases. Germline trimming cut 0 bases from V and 5 bases from J; bases unmatched to any gene: 5. The CDR3 has 15 residues. CDR1 MNHEY and CDR2 SVGEGT come from the germline V gene. CDR3 in DNA: TGTGCCAGCAGTTACTCCGGACAGGGAAAGGAGACCCAGTACTTC. Amino acids: CASSYSGQGKETQYF.

The rearrangement uses TRBV7-6 and TRBJ2-2; no firm D call. CDR1 is SGHVS, CDR2 FNYEAQ, per germline. V lost 6 bases and J lost 1, with 12 bases in between. CDR3 size: 15 residues. CDR3 DNA sequence: TGTGCCAGCAGTTCCCTGCGTTGGAACACCGGGGAGCTGTTTTTT. Its protein product is CASSSLRWNTGELFF.

The rearrangement joins TRBV7-9 to TRBJ2-5, with D unclear. The germline V gene has CDR1 SEHNR and CDR2 FQNEAQ (reference sequence). The CDR3 length is 11 residues. Trimming pared 7 bases from V and 4 bases from J, leaving 7 bases between. The CDR3 loop is CASMAIETQYF. The DNA for the CDR3 is TGTGCCAGCATGGCAATAGAGACCCAGTACTTC.

The rearrangement joins TRBV5-4 to TRBJ1-2, with D possibly being TRBD1 (5 bases). CDR1 SGHNT and CDR2 YYREEE come from the germline V gene (reference sequence). The CDR3 extends over 14 amino acids. Between the trimmed V and J ends, which lost 0 bases and 8 bases, there was a span of 14 bases. The CDR3 here is CASSLESGQGGYTF. CDR3 in DNA: TGTGCCAGCAGCTTGGAGTCTGGGCAGGGCGGCTACACCTTC. Full variable domain (missing parts from reference TRBV5-4 and TRBJ1-2): ETGVTQSPTHLIKTRGQQVTLRCSSQSGHNTVSWYQQALGQGPQFIFQYYREEENGRGNFPPRFSGLQFPNYSSELNVNALELDDSALYLCASSLESGQGGYTFGSGTRLTVV.

The chain has TRBV7-3 and TRBJ2-1, with 9 bases identical to TRBD2. The CDR3 is 15 amino acids. Germline V gene data show CDR1 as SGHTA and CDR2 as FQGTGA. V lost 4 bases and J lost 3; bases outside the gene matches: 4. For the CDR3, the DNA is TGTGCCAGCAGCTCCCCAGCGGGGGGCTACAATGAGCAGTTCTTC. This gives the protein CASSSPAGGYNEQFF.

This clone is a singleton in its sample. J is TRBJ1-1 and V is TRBV15, with TRBD1 matching 12 bases. The germline CDR1 and CDR2 sequences are LNHNV and YYDKDF (reference sequence). J was trimmed by 3 bases and V by 5 bases; bases with no gene match: 10. The CDR3 totals 17 residues. The CDR3 DNA reads TGTGCCACCAGCCAACGGGACAGGGGGCGCGGGGACACTGAAGCTTTCTTT. It translates to CATSQRDRGRGDTEAFF.

This chain joins TRBV7-9 and TRBJ1-1; 9 bases fit TRBD1. The CDR3 runs 15 residues. Trimming removed 5 bases from V and 5 bases from J; junction bases left unmatched: 9. CDR1 is SEHNR, CDR2 FQNEAQ, per germline (reference sequence). The CDR3 DNA reads as TGTGCCAGCAGCATCGGACAGGGGTTGGGGACTGAAGCTTTCTTT. Its translation is CASSIGQGLGTEAFF.

This chain uses TRBV7-2 with TRBJ1-1, with 8 nucleotides matching TRBD1. CDR1 SGHTA and CDR2 FQGNSA come from the germline V gene. The CDR3 is 14 residues long. J gave up 5 bases and V 1 base, and 3 bases lay outside the gene matches. The CDR3 loop is CASSLEWTGTEAFF. The CDR3 DNA sequence: TGTGCCAGCAGCTTAGAATGGACAGGGACTGAAGCTTTCTTT.

This chain uses TRBV5-8 with TRBJ1-3, with D unresolved. Per germline, CDR1 SGHTS and CDR2 YDEGEE. Trimming pared 4 bases from V and 1 base from J, leaving 12 bases between. CDR3 length equals 15 residues. CDR3: CASSRALFSGNTIYF. For the CDR3, the DNA is TGTGCCAGCAGCCGAGCCCTGTTTTCTGGAAACACCATATATTTT.

This clone was detected ten times or more. The DNA of the CDR3 is TGTGCCAGTAAACAGGGTGTTGAGAACACCATATATTTT. Encoded protein: CASKQGVENTIYF. The V and J genes are TRBV2 and TRBJ1-3; D might be TRBD1 (6 bases). V lost 9 bases and J lost 7, with 16 bases in between. In germline, CDR1 is SNHLY, CDR2 FYNNEI. The CDR3 extends over 13 amino acids.

The chain combines TRBV23-1 with TRBJ1-5; 8 bases fit TRBD1. TRBV23-1 is an ORF; its function is uncertain. The CDR3 has 17 residues. The V gene end was trimmed by 3 bases and the J gene end by 2 bases; junction bases not matched to a gene: 9. CDR3 region: CASSQFIGTGGNQPQHF. The CDR3 DNA follows: TGCGCCAGCAGTCAGTTTATCGGGACAGGCGGCAATCAGCCCCAGCATTTT.

This clone was detected only a few times. The chain is built from TRBV10-3 and TRBJ1-6; the D is unclear. This CDR3 is 14 amino acids long. The V and J ends lost 8 bases and 6 bases respectively, with 14 bases between them. Germline CDR1 ENHRY, CDR2 SYGVKD. CDR3 loop: CAIGSGSGNSPLHF. The CDR3 coding sequence is TGTGCCATCGGTTCGGGGTCAGGTAATTCACCCCTCCACTTT.

The chain has TRBV7-2 and TRBJ2-1, with TRBD1 matching over 11 bases. This CDR3 contains 15 residues. Germline loops: CDR1 SGHTA, CDR2 FQGNSA. Trimming cost V 2 bases and J 16 bases; bases outside gene matches: 13. The CDR3 coding sequence is TGTGCCAGCAGCTTAATAATTGGGACAGGGGGAAGAATTTTCTTC. Translating it yields CASSLIIGTGGRIFF.

The chain combines TRBV6-5 with TRBJ2-3, with D possibly being TRBD2 (5 bases). This CDR3 contains 14 residues. The germline gives CDR1 MNHEY, CDR2 SVGAGI. Trimming removed 7 bases from V and 2 bases from J, with 13 bases in between. CDR3 region: CASTFSVATDTQYF. In nucleotides, the CDR3 is TGTGCCAGCACTTTTAGCGTGGCCACAGATACGCAGTATTTT.

The chain has TRBV5-1 and TRBJ2-7; 10 nucleotides match TRBD1. With 7 bases clipped from V and 4 bases from J, the junction kept 5 bases outside the gene matches. This CDR3 has 13 amino acids. CDR1 SGHRS and CDR2 YFSETQ come from the germline V gene. As DNA, the CDR3 is TGCGCCAGCGGGACAGGGGCGGGATACGAGCAGTACTTC. Protein sequence: CASGTGAGYEQYF.

The chain carries TRBV19 and TRBJ1-3, with D possibly being TRBD1 (6 bases). This CDR3 has 14 amino acids. Trimming pared 6 bases from V and 4 bases from J, leaving 13 bases between. Germline loops: CDR1 LNHDA, CDR2 SQIVND (reference sequence). Written as DNA, the CDR3 is TGTGCCAGTAGGCAGCGGGGGCCCGGAAACACCATATATTTT. Its translation is CASRQRGPGNTIYF.

The rearrangement links TRBV4-1 to TRBJ1-2, with TRBD1 as a possible D gene (5 bases). CDR3 length: 17 amino acids. Germline loops: CDR1 MGHRA, CDR2 YSYEKL. Trimming shortened V by 0 bases and J by 4 bases, and 18 bases separated the two germline ends. In DNA, the CDR3 is TGCGCCAGCAGCCAAGACCAAGACAGTCGATTAATCTATGGCTACACCTTC. As protein: CASSQDQDSRLIYGYTF.

The chain joins TRBV12-5 to TRBJ2-7, with TRBD2 matching 11 bases. The V gene's germline CDR1 is LGHNT and CDR2 FRNRAP. The CDR3 is 19 amino acids. V was clipped by 4 bases and J by 0 bases; unmatched bases: 14. CDR3 DNA sequence: TGTGCTAGTGGTTCCCAGGGGCTAGCGGGAGGTGGGTACTCCTACGAGCAGTACTTC. Amino acid sequence: CASGSQGLAGGGYSYEQYF. Full variable domain (outside the CDR3, taken from reference TRBV12-5 and TRBJ2-7): DARVTQTPRHKVTEMGQEVTMRCQPILGHNTVFWYRQTMMQGLELLAYFRNRAPLDDSGMPKDRFSAEMPDATLATLKIQPSEPRDSAVYFCASGSQGLAGGGYSYEQYFGPGTRLTVT.

J is TRBJ2-3 and V is TRBV7-9; D is possibly TRBD2 (7 bases). The germline gives CDR1 SEHNR, CDR2 FQNEAQ (reference sequence). The V end was cut by 11 bases, the J end by 0 bases, with 12 bases between. The CDR3 spans 13 residues. The CDR3 region has the DNA TGTGCCGGGGGGGCATCTAGCACAGATACGCAGTATTTT. It encodes CAGGASSTDTQYF.

The chain uses TRBV7-2 and TRBJ1-2, with 8 bases lining up with TRBD1. Germline CDR1 is SGHTA and CDR2 is FQGNSA. The trim removed 0 bases at V and 3 bases at J, leaving 6 bases unmatched. This CDR3 is 16 amino acids long. The CDR3 sequence: CASSLAGQGAYYGYTF. The CDR3 DNA reads TGTGCCAGCAGCTTAGCCGGGCAGGGGGCGTACTATGGCTACACCTTC.

The rearrangement uses TRBV25-1 and TRBJ2-1; 14 nucleotides agree with TRBD2. This CDR3 contains 16 residues. V dropped 4 bases and J dropped 4; count of bases not matched to a gene: 3. The V gene's germline CDR1 is MGHDK and CDR2 SYGVNS. The CDR3 sequence is CASSGTSGGRYNEQFF. For the CDR3, the DNA is TGTGCCAGCAGTGGGACTAGCGGGGGGCGGTACAATGAGCAGTTCTTC.